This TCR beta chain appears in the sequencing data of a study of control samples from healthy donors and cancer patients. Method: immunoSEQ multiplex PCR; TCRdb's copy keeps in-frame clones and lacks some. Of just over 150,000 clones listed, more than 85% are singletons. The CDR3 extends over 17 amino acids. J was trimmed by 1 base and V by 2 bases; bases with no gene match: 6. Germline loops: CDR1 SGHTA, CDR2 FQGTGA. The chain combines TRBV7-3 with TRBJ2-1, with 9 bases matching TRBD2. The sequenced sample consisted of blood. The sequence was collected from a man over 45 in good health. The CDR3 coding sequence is TGTGCCAGCAGCTTATCGGGACTAGCCGTTTCCTACAATGAGCAGTTCTTC. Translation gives CASSLSGLAVSYNEQFF.